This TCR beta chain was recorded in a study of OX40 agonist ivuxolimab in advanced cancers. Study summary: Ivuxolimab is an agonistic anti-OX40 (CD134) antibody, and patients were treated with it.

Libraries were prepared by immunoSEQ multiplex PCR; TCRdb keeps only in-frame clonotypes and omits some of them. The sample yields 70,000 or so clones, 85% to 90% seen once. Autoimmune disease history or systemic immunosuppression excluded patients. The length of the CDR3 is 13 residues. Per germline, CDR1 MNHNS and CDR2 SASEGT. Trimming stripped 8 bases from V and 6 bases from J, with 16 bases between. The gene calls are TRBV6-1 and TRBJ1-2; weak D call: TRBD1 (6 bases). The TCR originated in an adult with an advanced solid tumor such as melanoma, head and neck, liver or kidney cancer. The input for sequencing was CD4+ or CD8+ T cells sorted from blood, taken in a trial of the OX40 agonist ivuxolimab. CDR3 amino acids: CASPFRTEDGYTF. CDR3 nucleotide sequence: TGTGCCAGCCCCTTCCGGACAGAGGATGGCTACACCTTC.